This is a list of T cell receptor beta chains from one sample in a study of CD8 T cells in cerebrospinal fluid in Alzheimer's disease. After re-calling the 10x single-cell sequencing reads, TCRdb lists one entry per CDR3 protein, DNA absent. The listing contains approximately 1,500 distinct CDR3 sequences. The specimen sequenced was cerebrospinal fluid. The origin of the receptors is a human donor in good health. CDR3s include the opening cysteine and the closing phenylalanine or tryptophan. Only part of the rows carry a size: once, few, many, or a class if the clone is expanded.

v_gene,abundance,j_gene,CDR3aa
TRBV18,large,TRBJ2-1,CASFGQGAVNEQFF
TRBV5-1,medium-sized,TRBJ2-5,CASSLVIGGPILQETQYF
TRBV18,medium-sized,TRBJ2-1,CASSPKGQGVGEQFF
TRBV6-5,-,TRBJ2-7,CASSYGGGDNELYF
TRBV29-1,medium-sized,TRBJ2-7,CSVAGMGIYYEQYF
TRBV24-1,medium-sized,TRBJ2-2,CATSAAGGTGELFF
TRBV19,-,TRBJ1-2,CASSPRDRINDGYTF
TRBV12-2,medium-sized,TRBJ1-4,CASREQGELFF
TRBV20-1,medium-sized,TRBJ2-7,CSAIDRGVYEQYF
TRBV27,medium-sized,TRBJ2-7,CASSLRGSGYEQYF
TRBV7-3,large,TRBJ1-1,CASSLTLLGQGAGTEAFF
TRBV7-2,large,TRBJ2-7,CASSFSDSLTYEQYF
TRBV10-3,large,TRBJ1-4,CAMPSGTGDEKLFF
TRBV7-9,medium-sized,TRBJ2-3,CASSLEGHGTDTQYF
TRBV27,-,TRBJ2-7,CAIPRGTGGTEQYF
TRBV13,medium-sized,TRBJ1-1,CASSLTDRLNTEAFF
TRBV19,-,TRBJ1-2,CASSINRSYGYTF
TRBV7-2,medium-sized,TRBJ2-1,CASSSTSGRGEQFF
TRBV7-7,medium-sized,TRBJ2-5,CASSAGIETQYF